A single sample gave rise to the 14 T cell receptor beta chains below, sequenced in a study of CD8 T cells in ankylosing spondylitis. Study-wide results and limits: Several highly homologous variants made up a TCR beta motif, and this motif appeared characteristic of ankylosing spondylitis blood.

Antigen specificity for these receptors is unknown. Via MiXCR, TCRdb re-called the 5' RACE reads, giving one row per CDR3 protein. The sample includes around 770,000 distinct CDR3 sequences, 12% seen only once; the top ten take around 0.51%. Input material: blood, either unsorted or a sorted T cell fraction (not recorded which). These receptors all stem from a male donor with ankylosing spondylitis.

The sample holds many counts of this clonotype. This chain joins TRBV4-3 and TRBJ2-3; D call uncertain. The CDR3 is 17 residues long. V lost 4 bases to trimming and J lost 0 bases, with 17 bases between them. Germline V gene sequence: CDR1 LGHNA, CDR2 YSLEER. The chain's CDR3 is CASSRNFGRRSTDTQYF. The CDR3 DNA reads as TGCGCCAGCAGCCGAAATTTTGGCAGGAGAAGCACAGATACGCAGTATTTT.

This clonotype was seen a handful of times. The J gene is TRBJ1-1, the V gene TRBV5-1; D remains unclear. The CDR3 extends over 14 amino acids. Looked up from germline, CDR1 is SGHRS and CDR2 is YFSETQ. V dropped 7 bases and J dropped 3 bases, with 16 bases sitting between them. This CDR3 is CASQVSPQDTEAFF. The CDR3 region has the DNA TGCGCCAGCCAGGTTTCCCCTCAGGACACTGAAGCTTTCTTT.

This clonotype was seen a handful of times. The chain has TRBV10-3 and TRBJ2-1, with TRBD1 matching over 11 bases. CDR1 is ENHRY and CDR2 is SYGVKD in the germline V gene. J was trimmed by 9 bases and V by 8 bases; bases with no gene match: 9. The CDR3 spans 14 residues. The CDR3 DNA reads as TGTGCCATCGAGACGCCGGGACAGGGGGTTGAGCAGTTCTTC. This encodes CAIETPGQGVEQFF.

This chain joins TRBV5-1 and TRBJ2-2; TRBD2 is a possible D gene (6 bases). V was trimmed by 1 base and J by 5 bases, leaving 12 bases between them. CDR3 length: 15 residues. CDR1 SGHRS and CDR2 YFSETQ come from the germline V gene. The CDR3 region has the DNA TGCGCCAGCAGCTTGATCGGGGGTCAAACCGGGGAGCTGTTTTTT. Amino acid sequence: CASSLIGGQTGELFF.

This clonotype was seen ten or more times. The chain employs TRBV5-1 and TRBJ2-3, with no clear D. CDR3 size: 14 residues. Germline CDR1 reads SGHRS; CDR2 reads YFSETQ. Between the trimmed V and J ends, which lost 4 bases and 4 bases, there was a span of 13 bases. The CDR3 protein is CASSRLGRPDTQYF. DNA for the CDR3: TGCGCCAGCAGCCGCCTAGGACGTCCAGATACGCAGTATTTT.

V is TRBV10-3 and J is TRBJ2-3, with a weak D call TRBD1 (7 bases). Germline V CDR1 and CDR2: ENHRY, SYGVKD. This CDR3 has 13 amino acids. V lost 11 bases, J lost 2 bases, and 14 bases lay in between. This CDR3 reads CASRGTDTDTQYF. For the CDR3, the DNA is TGTGCCTCCAGGGGGACTGACACAGATACGCAGTATTTT.

The rearrangement joins TRBV7-2 to TRBJ2-2; TRBD2 might be the D (5 bases). The CDR3 length is 14 residues. V was shortened by 3 bases and J by 10 bases, with 15 bases between the two germline ends. Germline V gives CDR1 SGHTA, CDR2 FQGNSA. CDR3 nucleotide sequence: TGTGCCAGCAGCTTCTTTTCGGGATTGACGGAGCTGTTTTTT. Amino acids: CASSFFSGLTELFF.

The V gene is TRBV20-1, the J gene TRBJ2-7, with TRBD1 identical over 9 bases. The CDR3 covers 15 residues. With 3 bases clipped from V and 6 bases from J, the junction kept 12 bases outside the gene matches. Germline assignment: CDR1 DFQATT and CDR2 SNEGSKA (reference sequence). CDR3 DNA sequence: TGCAGTGCTAGGGGGGACAGGGTGCCTACTTTCGAGCAGTACTTC. It translates to CSARGDRVPTFEQYF.

V is TRBV24-1 and J is TRBJ2-5; 8 bases are a match to TRBD1. The V and J ends lost 4 bases and 0 bases, in that order; junction bases with no gene match: 9. The germline CDR1 and CDR2 sequences are KGHDR and SFDVKD. CDR3 length equals 17 residues. The CDR3 DNA reads TGTGCCACCAGTGACTCGGAGAGGGACAGGAACCAAGAGACCCAGTACTTC. This translates into CATSDSERDRNQETQYF.

This sequence joins TRBV18 and TRBJ2-3; no firm D call. V dropped 1 base and J dropped 4 bases, with 6 bases sitting between them. This CDR3 has 13 residues. Germline CDR1 is KGHSH and CDR2 is LQKENI. CDR3 region: CASSPHPADTQYF. As DNA, the CDR3 is TGTGCCAGCTCACCACACCCGGCAGATACGCAGTATTTT.

This clonotype has at least ten counts. The rearrangement uses TRBV20-1 and TRBJ1-1; no clear D. The CDR3 is 13 amino acids. V gave up 2 bases and J gave up 2 bases, with 9 bases separating them. The V gene's germline CDR1 is DFQATT and CDR2 SNEGSKA (reference sequence). CDR3 loop: CSARPQLNTEAFF. The CDR3, as DNA: TGCAGTGCTAGACCACAGTTAAACACTGAAGCTTTCTTT.

The rearrangement links TRBV20-1 to TRBJ2-2; 7 positions agree with TRBD1. The germline V gene has CDR1 DFQATT and CDR2 SNEGSKA (reference sequence). Germline trimming cut 1 base from V and 7 bases from J; bases unmatched to any gene: 9. CDR3 length: 15 residues. The DNA of the CDR3 is TGCAGTGCTAGAGTACCGGGGCAGGGGGACGGGGAGCTGTTTTTT. Its protein product is CSARVPGQGDGELFF.

The chain links TRBV7-2 to TRBJ2-5; TRBD2 agrees at 8 bases. The junction had 4 bases not matched to a gene; V was cut back by 6 bases and J by 7 bases. Germline loops: CDR1 SGHTA, CDR2 FQGNSA. The length of the CDR3 is 12 residues. CDR3 sequence reads: CASSPAGGTQYF. The CDR3 DNA sequence: TGTGCCAGCAGTCCCGCGGGAGGGACCCAGTACTTC.

This clonotype turned up a few times. This sequence joins TRBV20-1 and TRBJ2-7, with no clear D. CDR3 size: 13 residues. V lost 3 bases and J 5 bases, leaving 14 bases between the germline ends. Germline assignment: CDR1 DFQATT and CDR2 SNEGSKA (reference sequence). CDR3 sequence: CSASIDTMDEQYF. The CDR3 coding sequence is TGCAGTGCTAGTATAGACACCATGGACGAGCAGTACTTC.